Detailed here is one T cell receptor beta chain. Per germline, CDR1 SEHNR and CDR2 FQNEAQ (reference sequence). The V end lost 8 bases, the J end lost 6 bases, and 11 bases lay between the germline ends. CDR3 length equals 13 residues. The sample comes from a study of blood T cell repertoires in COVID-19. Study context: T cells, B-cell-depleted T cells, or PBMCs supplied cDNA or gDNA.

Measured with immunoSEQ multiplex PCR; TCRdb has only the in-frame clones, and not every one. The data hold 470,000 or so clones, with roughly 85% observed a single time. Sequences were obtained from PBMCs or T cells enriched from blood (not recorded which). The rearrangement uses TRBV7-9 and TRBJ1-6; maybe TRBD1 (5 bases). This clonotype was sampled from a woman younger than 35 with acute COVID-19. Written as DNA, the CDR3 is TGTGCCAGCGGTCAGGGAGGTAATTCACCCCTCCACTTT. This translates into CASGQGGNSPLHF.